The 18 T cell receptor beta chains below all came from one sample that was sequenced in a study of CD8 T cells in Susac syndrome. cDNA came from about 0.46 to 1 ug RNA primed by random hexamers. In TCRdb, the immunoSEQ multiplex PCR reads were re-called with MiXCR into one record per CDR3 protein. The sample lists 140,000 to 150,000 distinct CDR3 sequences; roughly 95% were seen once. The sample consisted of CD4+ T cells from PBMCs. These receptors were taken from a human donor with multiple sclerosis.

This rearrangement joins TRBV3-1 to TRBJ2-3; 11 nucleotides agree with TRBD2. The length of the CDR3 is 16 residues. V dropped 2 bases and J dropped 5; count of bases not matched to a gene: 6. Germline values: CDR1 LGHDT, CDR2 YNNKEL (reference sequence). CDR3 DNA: TGTGCCAGCAGCCAACGTGGACTAGCGGGTGGAGATACGCAGTATTTT. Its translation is CASSQRGLAGGDTQYF.

Written as DNA, the CDR3 is TGCAGCGTTGAGTTACCCGATAAGAGTGAAAAACTGTTTTTT. Translated, it gives CSVELPDKSEKLFF. The chain links TRBV29-1 to TRBJ1-4; D is unresolved. V was cut by 3 bases and J by 7 bases, with 15 bases left in between. This CDR3 region has 14 residues. The germline V gene encodes CDR1 SQVTM and CDR2 ANQGSEA. The full variable domain, with the rest looked up from reference TRBV29-1 and TRBJ1-4, is SAVISQKPSRDICQRGTSLTIQCQVDSQVTMMFWYRQQPGQSLTLIATANQGSEATYESGFVIDKFPISRPNLTFSTLTVSNMSPEDSSIYLCSVELPDKSEKLFFGSGTQLSVL.

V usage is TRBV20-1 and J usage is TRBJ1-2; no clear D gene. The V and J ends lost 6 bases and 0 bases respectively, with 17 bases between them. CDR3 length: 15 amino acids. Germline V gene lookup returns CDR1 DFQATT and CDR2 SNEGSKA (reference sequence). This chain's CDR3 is CSASILTDSNYGYTF. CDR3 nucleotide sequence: TGCAGTGCAAGCATCCTGACGGATTCTAACTATGGCTACACCTTC.

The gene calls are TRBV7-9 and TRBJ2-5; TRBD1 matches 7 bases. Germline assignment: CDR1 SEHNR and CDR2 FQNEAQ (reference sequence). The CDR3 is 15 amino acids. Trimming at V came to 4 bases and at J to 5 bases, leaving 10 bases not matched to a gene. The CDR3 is CASSSTKQGIETQYF. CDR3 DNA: TGTGCCAGCAGCTCTACAAAACAGGGGATCGAGACCCAGTACTTC.

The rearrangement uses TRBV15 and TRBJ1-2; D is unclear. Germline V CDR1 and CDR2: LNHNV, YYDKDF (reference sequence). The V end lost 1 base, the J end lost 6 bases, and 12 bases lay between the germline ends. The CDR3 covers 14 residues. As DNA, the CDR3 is TGTGCCACCAGCAGAGGTGCGGGCGGGGATGGCTACACCTTC. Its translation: CATSRGAGGDGYTF.

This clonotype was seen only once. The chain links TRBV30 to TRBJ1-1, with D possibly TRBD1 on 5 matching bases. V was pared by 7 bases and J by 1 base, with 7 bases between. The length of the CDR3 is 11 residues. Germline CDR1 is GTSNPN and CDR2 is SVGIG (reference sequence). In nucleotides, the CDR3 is TGTGCCTTAGGGGAGAACACTGAAGCTTTCTTT. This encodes CALGENTEAFF.

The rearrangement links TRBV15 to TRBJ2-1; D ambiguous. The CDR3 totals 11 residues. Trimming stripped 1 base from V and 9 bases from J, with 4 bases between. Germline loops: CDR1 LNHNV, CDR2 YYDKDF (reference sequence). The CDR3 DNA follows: TGTGCCACCAGCAGAGTTAGTGAGCAGTTCTTC. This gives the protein CATSRVSEQFF.

This chain's CDR3 is CASSDTPGQPTYEQYF. The CDR3 bases are TGTGCCAGCAGTGATACACCGGGACAGCCGACCTACGAGCAGTACTTC. The genes are TRBV6-4 and TRBJ2-7, with 7 bases that match TRBD1. The CDR3 length is 16 residues. CDR1 and CDR2 (germline): MRHNA, SNTAGT. V lost 3 bases, J lost 2 bases, and 10 bases stayed unmatched.

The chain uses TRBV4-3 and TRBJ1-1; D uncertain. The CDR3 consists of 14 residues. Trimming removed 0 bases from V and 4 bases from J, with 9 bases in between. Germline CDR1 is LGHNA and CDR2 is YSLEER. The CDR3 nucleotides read TGCGCCAGCAGCCAAGAAGGTAGCGTCACTGAAGCTTTCTTT. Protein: CASSQEGSVTEAFF.

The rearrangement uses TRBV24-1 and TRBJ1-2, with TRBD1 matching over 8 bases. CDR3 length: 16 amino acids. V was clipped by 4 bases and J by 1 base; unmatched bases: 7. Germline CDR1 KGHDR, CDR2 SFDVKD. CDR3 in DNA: TGTGCCACCAGTGACCCACCCGGACAGGGTAACTATGGCTACACCTTC. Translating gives CATSDPPGQGNYGYTF.

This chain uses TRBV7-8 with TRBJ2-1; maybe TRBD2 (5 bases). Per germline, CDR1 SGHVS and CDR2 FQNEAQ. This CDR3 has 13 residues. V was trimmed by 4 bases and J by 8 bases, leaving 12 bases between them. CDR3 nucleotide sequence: TGTGCCAGCAGCTCGCCGACGAGGGATGAGCAGTTCTTC. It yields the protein CASSSPTRDEQFF.

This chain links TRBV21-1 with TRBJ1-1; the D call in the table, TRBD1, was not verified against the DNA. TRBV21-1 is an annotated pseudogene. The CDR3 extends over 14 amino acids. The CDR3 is CASSKVPQDREAFF. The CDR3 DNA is TGTGCCAGCAGCAAAGTCCCCCAAGACAGAGAAGCTTTCTTT.

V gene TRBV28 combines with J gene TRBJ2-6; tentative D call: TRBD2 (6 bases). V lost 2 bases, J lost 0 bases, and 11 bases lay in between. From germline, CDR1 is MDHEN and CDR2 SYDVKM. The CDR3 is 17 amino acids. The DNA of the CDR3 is TGTGCCAGCAGTTTAGGGGTAGCGGCCTCTGGGGCCAACGTCCTGACTTTC. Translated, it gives CASSLGVAASGANVLTF.

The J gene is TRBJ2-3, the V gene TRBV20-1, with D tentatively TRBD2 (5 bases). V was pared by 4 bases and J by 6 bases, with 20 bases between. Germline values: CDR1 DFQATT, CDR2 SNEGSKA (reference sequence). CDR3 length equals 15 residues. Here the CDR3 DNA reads TGCAGTGCTACGGACTTAAAATTGGCGTCCGATACGCAGTATTTT. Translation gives CSATDLKLASDTQYF.

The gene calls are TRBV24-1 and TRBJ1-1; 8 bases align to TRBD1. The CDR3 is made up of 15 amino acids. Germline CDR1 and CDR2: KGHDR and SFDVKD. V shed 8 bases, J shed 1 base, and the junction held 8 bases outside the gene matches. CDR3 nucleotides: TGTGCCACCATGGGGCAGGGGGCCTCGAACACTGAAGCTTTCTTT. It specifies CATMGQGASNTEAFF.

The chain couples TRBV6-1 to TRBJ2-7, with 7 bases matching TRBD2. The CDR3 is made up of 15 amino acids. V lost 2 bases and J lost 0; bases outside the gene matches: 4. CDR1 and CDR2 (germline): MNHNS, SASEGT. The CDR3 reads CASSELAETSYEQYF. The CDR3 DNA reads TGTGCCAGCAGTGAACTAGCGGAGACCTCCTACGAGCAGTACTTC.

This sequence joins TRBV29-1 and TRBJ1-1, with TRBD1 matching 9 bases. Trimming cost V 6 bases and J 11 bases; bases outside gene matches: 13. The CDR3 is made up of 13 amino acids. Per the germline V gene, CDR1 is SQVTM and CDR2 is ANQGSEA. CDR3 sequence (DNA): TGCAGCGTGGACAGGGGCGGGACCTCGGATGCTTTCTTT. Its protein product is CSVDRGGTSDAFF.

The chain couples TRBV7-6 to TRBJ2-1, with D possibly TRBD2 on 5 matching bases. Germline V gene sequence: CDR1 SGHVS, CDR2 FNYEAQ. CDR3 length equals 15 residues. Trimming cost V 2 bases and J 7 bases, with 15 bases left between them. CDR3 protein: CASSLSWGEGNEQFF. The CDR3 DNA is TGTGCCAGCAGCTTAAGTTGGGGTGAGGGAAATGAGCAGTTCTTC.